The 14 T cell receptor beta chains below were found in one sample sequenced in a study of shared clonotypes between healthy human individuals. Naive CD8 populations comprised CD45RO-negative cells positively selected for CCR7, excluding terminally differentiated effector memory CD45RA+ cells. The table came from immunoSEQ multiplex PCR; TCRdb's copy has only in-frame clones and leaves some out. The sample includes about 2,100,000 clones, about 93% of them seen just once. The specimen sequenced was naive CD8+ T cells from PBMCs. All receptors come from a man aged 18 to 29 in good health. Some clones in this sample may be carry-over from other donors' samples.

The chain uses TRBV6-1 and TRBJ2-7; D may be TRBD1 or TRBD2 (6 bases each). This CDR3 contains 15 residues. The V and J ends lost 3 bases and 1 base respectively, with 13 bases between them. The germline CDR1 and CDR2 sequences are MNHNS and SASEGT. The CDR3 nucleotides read TGTGCCAGCAGTGAGGGGGGACAACCTTCCTACGAGCAGTACTTC. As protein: CASSEGGQPSYEQYF.

In DNA, the CDR3 is TGTGCCAGCAACGCCCGACAGGGCCCCTACGAGCAGTACTTC. Residues: CASNARQGPYEQYF. The chain employs TRBV11-2 and TRBJ2-7; 7 bases agree with TRBD1. This CDR3 is built from 14 residues. Germline V gives CDR1 SGHAT, CDR2 FQNNGV. After removal of 7 bases from V and 2 bases from J, the junction contained 8 bases not matched to a gene.

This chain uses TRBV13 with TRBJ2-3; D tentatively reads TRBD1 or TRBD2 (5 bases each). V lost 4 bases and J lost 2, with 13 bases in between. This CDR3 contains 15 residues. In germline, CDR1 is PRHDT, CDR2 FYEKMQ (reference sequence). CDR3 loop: CASSSRDGDTDTQYF. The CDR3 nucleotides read TGTGCCAGCAGCTCCCGGGACGGAGACACAGATACGCAGTATTTT.

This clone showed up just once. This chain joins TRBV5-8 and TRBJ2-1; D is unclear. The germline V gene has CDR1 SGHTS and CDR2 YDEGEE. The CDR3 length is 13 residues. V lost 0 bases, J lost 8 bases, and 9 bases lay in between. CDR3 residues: CASSLVVSHEQFF. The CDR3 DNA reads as TGTGCCAGCAGCTTGGTGGTCTCCCATGAGCAGTTCTTC.

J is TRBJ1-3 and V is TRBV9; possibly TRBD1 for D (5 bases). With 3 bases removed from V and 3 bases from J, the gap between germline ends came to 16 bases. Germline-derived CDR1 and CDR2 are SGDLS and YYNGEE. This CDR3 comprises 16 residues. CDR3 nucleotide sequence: TGTGCCAGCAGCGGGGCGGCCAGGGAAGATGGAAACACCATATATTTT. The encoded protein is CASSGAAREDGNTIYF. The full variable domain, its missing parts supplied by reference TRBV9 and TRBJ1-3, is DSGVTQTPKHLITATGQRVTLRCSPRSGDLSVYWYQQSLDQGLQFLIQYYNGEERAKGNILERFSAQQFPDLHSELNLSSLELGDSALYFCASSGAAREDGNTIYFGEGSWLTVV.

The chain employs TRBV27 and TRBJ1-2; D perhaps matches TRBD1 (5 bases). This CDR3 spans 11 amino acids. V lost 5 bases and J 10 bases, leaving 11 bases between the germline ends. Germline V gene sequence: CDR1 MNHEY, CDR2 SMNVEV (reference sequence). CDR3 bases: TGTGCCAGCAGTCAAGGGACCGTCTACACCTTC. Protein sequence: CASSQGTVYTF.

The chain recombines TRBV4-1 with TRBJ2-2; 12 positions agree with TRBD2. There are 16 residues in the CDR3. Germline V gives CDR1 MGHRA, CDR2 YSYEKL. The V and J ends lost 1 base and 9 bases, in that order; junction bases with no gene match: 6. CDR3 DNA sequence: TGCGCCAGCAGCCAAGGGACTAGCGGGGAGGGATGGGAGCTGTTTTTT. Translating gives CASSQGTSGEGWELFF.

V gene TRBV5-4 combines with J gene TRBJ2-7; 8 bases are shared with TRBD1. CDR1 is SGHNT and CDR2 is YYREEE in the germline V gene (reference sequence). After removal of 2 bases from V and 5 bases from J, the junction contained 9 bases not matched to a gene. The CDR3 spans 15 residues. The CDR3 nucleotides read TGTGCCAGCAGCTTTCCCGCTGGACAGGGCAACGAGCAGTACTTC. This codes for CASSFPAGQGNEQYF.

CDR3 in DNA: TGTGCCAGCAGTGCCCGGGACAGCAGGTTTCTCGAGCAGTACTTC. This translates into CASSARDSRFLEQYF. V usage is TRBV27 and J usage is TRBJ2-7; 7 bases agree with TRBD1. The CDR3 loop spans 15 amino acids. CDR1 is MNHEY, CDR2 SMNVEV, per germline (reference sequence). Unmatched junction bases numbered 13, after V lost 5 bases and J lost 6 bases.

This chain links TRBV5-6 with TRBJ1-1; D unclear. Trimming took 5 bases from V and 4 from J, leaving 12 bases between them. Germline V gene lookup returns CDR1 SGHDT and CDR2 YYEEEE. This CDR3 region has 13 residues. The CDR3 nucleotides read TGTGCCAGCAGAAGCCTAGTCGGCACTGAAGCTTTCTTT. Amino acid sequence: CASRSLVGTEAFF.

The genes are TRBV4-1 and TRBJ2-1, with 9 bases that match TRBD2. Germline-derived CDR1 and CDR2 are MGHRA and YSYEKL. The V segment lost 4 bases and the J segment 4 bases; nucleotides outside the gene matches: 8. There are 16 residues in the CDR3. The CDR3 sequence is CASSLPMREGYNEQFF. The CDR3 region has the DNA TGCGCCAGCAGCCTCCCGATGCGGGAGGGGTACAATGAGCAGTTCTTC.

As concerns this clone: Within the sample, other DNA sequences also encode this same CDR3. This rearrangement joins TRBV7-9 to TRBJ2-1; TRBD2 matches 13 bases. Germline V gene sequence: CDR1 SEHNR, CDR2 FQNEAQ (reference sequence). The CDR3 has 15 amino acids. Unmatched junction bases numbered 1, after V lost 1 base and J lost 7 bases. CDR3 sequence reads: CASSLGGLAGNEQFF. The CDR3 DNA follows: TGTGCCAGCAGCTTAGGGGGACTAGCGGGGAATGAGCAGTTCTTC.

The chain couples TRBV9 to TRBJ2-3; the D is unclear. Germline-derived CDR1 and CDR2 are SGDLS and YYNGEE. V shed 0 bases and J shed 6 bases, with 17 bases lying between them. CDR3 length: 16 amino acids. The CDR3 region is CASSVAGTYLVDTQYF. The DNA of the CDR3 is TGTGCCAGCAGCGTAGCGGGCACCTATCTCGTGGATACGCAGTATTTT. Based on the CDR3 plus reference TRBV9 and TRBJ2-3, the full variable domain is DSGVTQTPKHLITATGQRVTLRCSPRSGDLSVYWYQQSLDQGLQFLIQYYNGEERAKGNILERFSAQQFPDLHSELNLSSLELGDSALYFCASSVAGTYLVDTQYFGPGTRLTVL.

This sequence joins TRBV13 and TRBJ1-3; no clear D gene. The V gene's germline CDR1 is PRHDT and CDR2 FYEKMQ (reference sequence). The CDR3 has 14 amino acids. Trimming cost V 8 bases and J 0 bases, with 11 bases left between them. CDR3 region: CASRNSNSGNTIYF. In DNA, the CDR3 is TGTGCCAGCCGGAACAGCAACTCTGGAAACACCATATATTTT.